One and the same sample provided the 5 T cell receptor beta chains below, sequenced in a study of blood T cell repertoires in COVID-19. Clones were sequenced by immunoSEQ multiplex PCR, and TCRdb holds only the in-frame ones, with some missing. This repertoire shows approximately 100,000 clones, nearly 90% found once; its top ten account for about 6%. Material for sequencing was peripheral blood. These receptors all come from a woman aged 55-70 years with acute or convalescent COVID-19.

The gene calls are TRBV19 and TRBJ1-6, with TRBD1 matching over 7 bases. The CDR3 runs 16 residues. Per germline, CDR1 LNHDA and CDR2 SQIVND (reference sequence). The V segment lost 4 bases and the J segment 8 bases; nucleotides outside the gene matches: 11. The CDR3 sequence: CASSTQGNRGDSPLHF. The DNA for the CDR3 is TGTGCCAGTAGTACACAGGGGAATCGGGGAGATTCACCCCTCCACTTT.

The CDR3 loop is CASQGQGGEQYV. CDR3 bases: TGTGCCAGCCAAGGACAGGGCGGCGAGCAGTACGTC. This chain links TRBV2 with TRBJ2-7; 8 positions match TRBD1. Germline-derived CDR1 and CDR2 are SNHLY and FYNNEI. This CDR3 comprises 12 residues. V shed 8 bases and J 6 bases; nucleotides not matched to a gene: 6.

The rearrangement joins TRBV16 to TRBJ1-5; no reliable D call. The germline CDR1 and CDR2 sequences are KGHSY and FQNENV. Trimming removed 4 bases at V and 4 bases at J, with 5 bases between. The CDR3 sequence is 12 residues long. The CDR3 here is CASSLRNQPQHF. In DNA form, the CDR3 reads TGTGCCAGCAGCCTACGGAATCAGCCCCAGCATTTT.

The chain carries TRBV29-1 and TRBJ1-2; TRBD1 agrees at 8 bases. This CDR3 has 15 residues. Germline V CDR1 and CDR2: SQVTM, ANQGSEA. The trim removed 4 bases at V and 7 bases at J, leaving 14 bases unmatched. CDR3 DNA sequence: TGCAGCGTTGTGGCCCAGGGGGCGCGATCGGCTGGCTACACCTTC. This gives the protein CSVVAQGARSAGYTF.

The chain employs TRBV27 and TRBJ1-5, with D unclear. V was clipped by 6 bases and J by 0 bases, with 12 bases between them. Looked up from germline, CDR1 is MNHEY and CDR2 is SMNVEV (reference sequence). The CDR3 loop spans 15 amino acids. CDR3 in amino acids: CASRPETNSNQPQHF. The CDR3 coding sequence is TGTGCCAGCAGACCTGAGACTAATAGCAATCAGCCCCAGCATTTT.